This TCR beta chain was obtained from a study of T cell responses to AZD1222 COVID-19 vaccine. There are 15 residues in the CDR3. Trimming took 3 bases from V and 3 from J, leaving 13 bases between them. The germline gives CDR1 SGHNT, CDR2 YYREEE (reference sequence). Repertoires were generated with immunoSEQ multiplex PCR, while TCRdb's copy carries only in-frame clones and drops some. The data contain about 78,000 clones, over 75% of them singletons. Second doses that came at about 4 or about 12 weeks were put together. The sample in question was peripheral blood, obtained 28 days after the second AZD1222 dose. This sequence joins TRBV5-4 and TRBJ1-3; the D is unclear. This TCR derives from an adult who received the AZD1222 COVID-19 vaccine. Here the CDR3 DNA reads TGTGCCAGCAGCTCGGAAGGGCCAGTTGGAAACACCATATATTTT. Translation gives CASSSEGPVGNTIYF.